The rows below give T cell receptor beta chains drawn from one sample of a study of T cell repertoires in cytomegalovirus infection. The antigens these receptors bind are not known. TCRdb redid the calling of the reads with MiXCR, one entry per CDR3 protein. Of about a million distinct CDR3 sequences listed, roughly 30% are singletons. The sequenced sample was cultured CD8+ T cells from PBMCs, obtained from culture after CMV antigen stimulation. The receptor set was obtained from a human donor in good health (CMV status not recorded). Some clones in this sample may be carry-over from other donors' samples. The CDR3 runs from the conserved cysteine through the conserved F or W. D genes are given only for firm matches. Size is omitted from some rows. Given values are once, few, many or a class for expanded clones.

V	size	J	D	CDR3	DNA
TRBV19	NA	TRBJ1-2	NA	CASSIDPGAHGYTF	TGTGCCAGTAGTATAGATCCGGGCGCCCATGGCTACACCTTC
TRBV2	NA	TRBJ2-2	NA	CASRVGQYTGELFF	TGTGCCAGCAGGGTCGGACAGTACACCGGGGAGCTGTTTTTT
TRBV3-1	NA	TRBJ2-1	NA	CASSQDTAGYNEQFF	TGTGCCAGCAGCCAAGATACGGCGGGTTACAATGAGCAGTTCTTC
TRBV7-9	many	TRBJ1-5	NA	CASSLEGGNQPQHF	TGTGCCAGCAGCTTAGAAGGGGGAAATCAGCCCCAGCATTTT
TRBV27	once	TRBJ1-1	NA	CASSFGMVSTEAFF	TGTGCCAGCAGTTTTGGGATGGTGAGCACTGAAGCTTTCTTT
TRBV10-3	few	TRBJ1-1	NA	CAISESRPHEAFF	TGTGCCATCAGTGAGTCTCGCCCACACGAAGCTTTCTTT
TRBV9	NA	TRBJ1-5	NA	CASSGEGGNNQPQHF	TGTGCCAGCAGCGGCGAGGGGGGTAACAATCAGCCCCAGCATTTT
TRBV4-1	NA	TRBJ1-2	NA	CASSQGPRKSGGYTF	TGCGCCAGCAGCCAGGGGCCACGAAAGTCGGGCGGCTACACCTTC
TRBV4-1	NA	TRBJ2-1	NA	CASSQVGAGAYNEQFF	TGCGCCAGCAGCCAAGTCGGGGCGGGGGCTTACAATGAGCAGTTCTTC
TRBV4-1	NA	TRBJ2-2	TRBD2	CASSPYSGGALATGELVF	TGCGCCAGCAGCCCATATAGCGGGGGGGCGTTGGCCACCGGGGAGCTGGTTTTT
TRBV19	NA	TRBJ2-2	TRBD1	CASSLDRGRITGELFF	TGTGCCAGTAGCCTAGACAGGGGGCGCATCACCGGGGAGCTGTTTTTT
TRBV6-1	NA	TRBJ2-1	NA	CASSDFAEYNEQFF	TGTGCCAGCAGTGACTTTGCAGAATACAATGAGCAGTTCTTC
TRBV27	NA	TRBJ1-1	NA	CASRDWTGTMNTEAFF	TGTGCCAGCAGGGACTGGACTGGAACGATGAACACTGAAGCTTTCTTT
TRBV6-2/TRBV6-3	NA	TRBJ2-4	TRBD1	CASSYARTGQAKNIQYF	TGTGCCAGCAGTTACGCTAGGACAGGGCAAGCCAAAAACATTCAGTACTTC
TRBV6-5	NA	TRBJ2-7	TRBD1	CASSYGDSSSYEQYF	TGTGCCAGCAGTTACGGGGACAGCAGCTCCTACGAGCAGTACTTC
TRBV7-9	NA	TRBJ2-1	NA	CASSSPGDGLDEQFF	TGTGCCAGCAGCTCTCCCGGGGACGGGTTGGATGAGCAGTTCTTC
TRBV7-6	many	TRBJ2-7	TRBD1	CASSLRTGGDEQYF	TGTGCCAGCAGCCTTCGGACAGGGGGCGACGAGCAGTACTTC
TRBV7-6	few	TRBJ1-2	NA	CASRPPGRNYGYTF	TGTGCCAGCAGACCCCCGGGACGCAACTATGGCTACACCTTC
TRBV13	NA	TRBJ1-1	NA	CASSPQRRNTEAFF	TGTGCCAGCAGCCCCCAGCGCAGGAACACTGAAGCTTTCTTT
TRBV6-2/TRBV6-3	many	TRBJ1-1	NA	CASNFPGLNTEAFF	TGTGCCAGCAACTTTCCGGGCCTTAACACTGAAGCTTTCTTT
TRBV7-2	few	TRBJ2-1	TRBD1	CASSLWDRIYNEQFF	TGTGCCAGCAGCTTATGGGACAGAATATACAATGAGCAGTTCTTC
TRBV12-3/TRBV12-4	few	TRBJ1-1	NA	CASTLDIWNGEAFF	TGTGCCAGCACCCTGGACATTTGGAACGGTGAAGCTTTCTTT
TRBV28	NA	TRBJ1-5	NA	CASKQLSEGYNQPQHF	TGTGCCAGCAAGCAACTGTCGGAGGGATACAATCAGCCCCAGCATTTT
TRBV7-2	NA	TRBJ2-3	TRBD2	CASSFQLGGGGYF	TGTGCCAGCAGTTTTCAACTTGGGGGGGGGGGTTATTTT
TRBV7-9	many	TRBJ1-2	NA	CASSGRAYNGYTF	TGTGCCAGCAGCGGACGGGCGTACAATGGCTACACCTTC
TRBV19	NA	TRBJ1-4	NA	CASSGFEELFF	TGTGCCAGTAGCGGATTTGAAGAACTGTTTTTT
TRBV19	NA	TRBJ2-1	TRBD2	CASSIAGRLAGNYEQFF	TGTGCCAGTAGTATAGCCGGAAGGCTAGCGGGAAACTATGAGCAGTTCTTC
TRBV19	NA	TRBJ1-3	NA	CASTNPSGNTIYF	TGTGCCAGTACCAATCCTTCTGGAAACACCATATATTTT
TRBV4-1	once	TRBJ2-1	NA	CASSQPRDAYYNEQFF	TGCGCCAGCAGCCAACCCCGGGACGCCTACTACAATGAGCAGTTCTTC
TRBV5-4	NA	TRBJ1-1	NA	CASSLARVDALF	TGTGCCAGCAGCTTGGCCAGGGTGGATGCTCTCTTT
TRBV4-3	few	TRBJ1-6	NA	CASSQDGGWYNSPLHF	TGCGCCAGCAGCCAAGATGGGGGGTGGTATAATTCACCCCTCCACTTT
TRBV7-6	many	TRBJ2-3	TRBD2	CASSLASGGPGRDTQYF	TGTGCCAGCAGCTTGGCTAGCGGGGGGCCTGGGAGGGATACGCAGTATTTT
TRBV5-8	NA	TRBJ2-3	TRBD1	CASSQGQGTTDTQYF	TGTGCCAGCAGCCAAGGACAGGGAACCACAGATACGCAGTATTTT
TRBV6-5	few	TRBJ1-6	NA	CASNGGLEDNSPLHF	TGTGCCAGCAATGGTGGCCTAGAGGATAATTCACCCCTCCACTTT
TRBV7-9	many	TRBJ2-5	TRBD2	CATSGGGETQYF	TGTGCCACCAGCGGGGGCGGGGAGACCCAGTACTTC
TRBV7-8	NA	TRBJ2-3	TRBD2	CASSLRRGGLVDTQYF	TGTGCCAGCAGCTTAAGACGGGGGGGCCTAGTAGATACGCAGTATTTT
TRBV12-5	NA	TRBJ2-7	TRBD2	CASGTGGPSYEQYF	TGTGCTAGTGGTACGGGAGGACCATCCTACGAGCAGTACTTC